The present T cell receptor beta chain was sequenced within a study of human T cells and chemical hapten exposure. Time point reported: patch test 3, about 24 weeks after DPC sensitization. This sample's treatment: therapeutic diphenylcyclopropenone sensitization with weekly scalp DPC. V lost 5 bases and J 2 bases, leaving 9 bases between the germline ends. The CDR3 is made up of 13 amino acids. The germline gives CDR1 LGHDT, CDR2 YNNKEL (reference sequence). This clonotype was detected a few times. The study used a library that attached unique molecular identifiers to individual cDNA molecules. TCRdb reanalysed the RACE reads using MiXCR and keeps one entry per CDR3 protein. The profile covers 95,000 to 150,000 distinct CDR3 sequences, with about 11% appearing a single time and more than 2% taken by the ten largest.

J is TRBJ1-1 and V is TRBV3-1; tentatively, D is TRBD1 (5 bases). This clonotype was obtained from a woman aged 45-65 years with alopecia areata. Some clones in this sample may be carry-over from other donors' samples. The input for sequencing was whole blood, taken in connection with sensitization to the hapten diphenylcyclopropenone (DPC). The CDR3 is CASSDSGNTEAFF. In nucleotides, the CDR3 is TGTGCCAGCAGCGACAGCGGTAACACTGAAGCTTTCTTT. The full variable domain, completed using reference TRBV3-1 and TRBJ1-1, is DTAVSQTPKYLVTQMGNDKSIKCEQNLGHDTMYWYKQDSKKFLKIMFSYNNKELIINETVPNRFSPKSPDKAHLNLHINSLELGDSAVYFCASSDSGNTEAFFGQGTRLTVV.